This T cell receptor beta chain was captured in a study of blood T cell repertoires in COVID-19. With V trimmed by 7 bases and J by 7 bases, 12 bases remained unmatched. There are 15 residues in the CDR3. Germline V lookup: CDR1 SGHTS, CDR2 YDEGEE. This table comes from immunoSEQ multiplex PCR, and its TCRdb copy is limited to in-frame clones, with some not included. The sample holds roughly 240,000 clones; approximately 89% are singletons and the top ten take around 1.6%. This TCR was recovered from a woman aged 55-70 years who had recovered from COVID-19. Sequenced material: peripheral blood. V usage is TRBV5-8 and J usage is TRBJ2-1; 9 bases align to TRBD1. The chain's CDR3 is CASHSGDRVTNEQFF. The DNA for the CDR3 is TGTGCCAGCCACTCCGGGGACAGGGTCACGAATGAGCAGTTCTTC.